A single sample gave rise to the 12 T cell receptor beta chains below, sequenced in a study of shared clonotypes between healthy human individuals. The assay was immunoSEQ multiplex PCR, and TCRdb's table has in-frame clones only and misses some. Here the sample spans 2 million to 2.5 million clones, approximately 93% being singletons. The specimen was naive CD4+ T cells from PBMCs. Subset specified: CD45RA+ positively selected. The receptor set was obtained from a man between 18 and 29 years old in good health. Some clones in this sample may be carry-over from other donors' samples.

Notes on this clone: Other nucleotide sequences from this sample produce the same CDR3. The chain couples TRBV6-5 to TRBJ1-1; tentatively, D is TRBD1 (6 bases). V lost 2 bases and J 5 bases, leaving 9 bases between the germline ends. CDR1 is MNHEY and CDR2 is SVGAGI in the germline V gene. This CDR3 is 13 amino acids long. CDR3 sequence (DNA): TGTGCCAGCAGTTACAACAGGGCTACTGAAGCTTTCTTT. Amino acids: CASSYNRATEAFF.

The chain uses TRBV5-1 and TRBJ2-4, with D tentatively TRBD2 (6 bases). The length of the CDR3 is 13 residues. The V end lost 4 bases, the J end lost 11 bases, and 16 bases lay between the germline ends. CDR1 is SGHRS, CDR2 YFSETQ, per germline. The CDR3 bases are TGCGCCAGCAGCCCAGGATCGGGGGAGGTTCAGTACTTC. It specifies CASSPGSGEVQYF.

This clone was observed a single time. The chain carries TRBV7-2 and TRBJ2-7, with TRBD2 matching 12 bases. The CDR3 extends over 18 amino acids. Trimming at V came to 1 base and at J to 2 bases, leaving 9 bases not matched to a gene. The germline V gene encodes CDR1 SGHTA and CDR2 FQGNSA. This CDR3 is CASSLGFGTSGFTYEQYF. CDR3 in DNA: TGTGCCAGCAGCTTAGGATTCGGGACTAGCGGGTTCACCTACGAGCAGTACTTC.

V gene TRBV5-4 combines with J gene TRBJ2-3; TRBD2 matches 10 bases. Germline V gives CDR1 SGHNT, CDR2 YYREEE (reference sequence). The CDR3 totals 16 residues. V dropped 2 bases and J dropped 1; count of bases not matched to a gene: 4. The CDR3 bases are TGTGCCAGCAGCTTCTTACTAGCGGGACGCACAGATACGCAGTATTTT. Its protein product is CASSFLLAGRTDTQYF.

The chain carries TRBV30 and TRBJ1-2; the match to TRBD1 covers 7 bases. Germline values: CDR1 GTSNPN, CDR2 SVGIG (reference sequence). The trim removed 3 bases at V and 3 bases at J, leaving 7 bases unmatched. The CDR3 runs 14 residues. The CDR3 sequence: CAWRSAGGDYGYTF. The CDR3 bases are TGTGCCTGGAGGTCGGCAGGGGGGGACTATGGCTACACCTTC.

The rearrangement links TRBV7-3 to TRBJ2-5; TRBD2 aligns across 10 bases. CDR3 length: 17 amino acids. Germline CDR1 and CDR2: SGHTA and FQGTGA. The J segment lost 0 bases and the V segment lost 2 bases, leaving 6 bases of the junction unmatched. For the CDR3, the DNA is TGTGCCAGCAGCTTAGGGATAACTAGCGGGGACCAAGAGACCCAGTACTTC. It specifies CASSLGITSGDQETQYF.

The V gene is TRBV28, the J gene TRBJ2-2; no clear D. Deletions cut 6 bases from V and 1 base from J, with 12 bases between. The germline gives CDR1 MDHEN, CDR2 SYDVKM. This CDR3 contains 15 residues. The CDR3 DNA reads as TGTGCCAGCAGGTTAAGCCTCAGGAACACCGGGGAGCTGTTTTTT. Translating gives CASRLSLRNTGELFF. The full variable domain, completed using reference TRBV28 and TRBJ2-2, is DVKVTQSSRYLVKRTGEKVFLECVQDMDHENMFWYRQDPGLGLRLIYFSYDVKMKEKGDIPEGYSVSREKKERFSLILESASTNQTSMYLCASRLSLRNTGELFFGEGSRLTVL.

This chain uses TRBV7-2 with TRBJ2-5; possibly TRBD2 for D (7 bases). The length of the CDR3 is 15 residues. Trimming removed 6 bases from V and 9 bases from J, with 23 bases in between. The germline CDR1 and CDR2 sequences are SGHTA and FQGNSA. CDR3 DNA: TGTGCCAGCAGTTCCAAGGGGGGGGGCGCCCGGGCCCAGTACTTC. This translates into CASSSKGGGARAQYF.

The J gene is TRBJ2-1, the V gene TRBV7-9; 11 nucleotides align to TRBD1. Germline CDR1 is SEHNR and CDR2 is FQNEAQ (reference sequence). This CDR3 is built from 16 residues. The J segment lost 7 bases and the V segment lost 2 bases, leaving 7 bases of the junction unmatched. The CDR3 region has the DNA TGTGCCAGCAGCTTACTTAGGACAGGGGGCATGAATGAGCAGTTCTTC. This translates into CASSLLRTGGMNEQFF.

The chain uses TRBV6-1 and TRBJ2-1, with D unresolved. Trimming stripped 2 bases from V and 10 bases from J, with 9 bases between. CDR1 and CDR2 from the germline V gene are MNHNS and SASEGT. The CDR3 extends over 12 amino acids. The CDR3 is CASSEYWSEQFF. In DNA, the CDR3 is TGTGCCAGCAGTGAATATTGGAGCGAGCAGTTCTTC.

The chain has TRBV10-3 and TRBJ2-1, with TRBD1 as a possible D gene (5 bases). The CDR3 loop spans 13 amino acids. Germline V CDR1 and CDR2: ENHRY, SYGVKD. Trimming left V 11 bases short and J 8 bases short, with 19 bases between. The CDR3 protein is CASVGQLYDEQFF. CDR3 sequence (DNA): TGTGCCTCCGTGGGGCAGCTATACGATGAGCAGTTCTTC.

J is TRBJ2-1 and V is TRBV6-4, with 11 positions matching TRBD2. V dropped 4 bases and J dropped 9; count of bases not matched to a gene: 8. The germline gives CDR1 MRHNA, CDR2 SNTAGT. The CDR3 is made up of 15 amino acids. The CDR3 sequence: CASSVAGGPSGEQFF. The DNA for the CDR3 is TGTGCCAGCAGTGTAGCGGGAGGGCCAAGTGGTGAGCAGTTCTTC.